This entry lists 20 T cell receptor beta chains sequenced from one sample in a study of follicular helper T cells after annual influenza vaccination. Data came from immunoSEQ multiplex PCR; TCRdb stores just in-frame clones and leaves some out. The sample lists approximately 7,400 clones, 70% to 90% occurring once. Regarding time point: 2014-2015 season, 7 days after vaccination. The material sequenced was CXCR5+ CD38- circulating T follicular helper cells from blood, taken 7 days after influenza vaccination. Documented subset: circulating Tfh, non-naive CD4+CXCR5+PD-1+ (ICOS+CD38+ or ICOS-CD38-). The receptors stem from an adult who received the influenza vaccine.

This clone was seen more than once but under ten times. The chain employs TRBV4-1 and TRBJ2-7, with D possibly TRBD1 on 6 matching bases. The CDR3 totals 15 residues. V was cut by 2 bases and J by 2 bases, with 13 bases left in between. The germline V gene has CDR1 MGHRA and CDR2 YSYEKL. CDR3 nucleotides: TGCGCCAGCAGCCAAACCCTCAGGGGCCCCTACGAGCAGTACTTC. Translation: CASSQTLRGPYEQYF.

V usage is TRBV7-9 and J usage is TRBJ2-2; D unresolved. Trimming pared 2 bases from V and 6 bases from J, leaving 13 bases between. CDR1 is SEHNR and CDR2 is FQNEAQ in the germline V gene (reference sequence). CDR3 size: 15 residues. The CDR3 DNA follows: TGTGCCAGCAGCTTAAGGGATGGAGTCGCCGGGGAGCTGTTTTTT. It is translated as CASSLRDGVAGELFF.

The CDR3 protein is CASRSDRASGEQFF. The CDR3 region has the DNA TGTGCCAGTAGATCGGACAGGGCTTCGGGTGAGCAGTTCTTC. The chain couples TRBV19 to TRBJ2-1; 8 positions match TRBD1. Germline V CDR1 and CDR2: LNHDA, SQIVND (reference sequence). J gave up 9 bases and V 6 bases, and 10 bases lay outside the gene matches. This CDR3 is 14 amino acids long.

This chain links TRBV7-2 with TRBJ1-3; D is possibly TRBD1 (5 bases). CDR1 and CDR2 (germline): SGHTA, FQGNSA. The length of the CDR3 is 17 residues. V dropped 3 bases and J dropped 3 bases, with 18 bases sitting between them. CDR3 nucleotides: TGTGCCAGCAGCTTTGTTTGGGACGGAGTAAATGGAAACACCATATATTTT. Its translation is CASSFVWDGVNGNTIYF.

Notes on this clone: Other DNA variants within this sample encode the same CDR3. The chain carries TRBV6-1 and TRBJ2-7; tentative D call: TRBD1 (6 bases). Germline V gene sequence: CDR1 MNHNS, CDR2 SASEGT. V lost 6 bases and J lost 0, with 9 bases in between. CDR3 length equals 13 residues. CDR3: CASRHRDSYEQYF. DNA for the CDR3: TGTGCCAGCAGACACAGGGACTCCTACGAGCAGTACTTC.

The chain carries TRBV7-9 and TRBJ2-3; 7 bases agree with TRBD1. V shed 3 bases, J shed 4 bases, and the junction held 10 bases outside the gene matches. The germline gives CDR1 SEHNR, CDR2 FQNEAQ (reference sequence). The CDR3 extends over 16 amino acids. CDR3 sequence reads: CASSFEYRGSADTQYF. CDR3 bases: TGTGCCAGCAGCTTCGAATACAGGGGTTCGGCAGATACGCAGTATTTT.

J is TRBJ2-5 and V is TRBV28; maybe TRBD1 (6 bases). The V end lost 6 bases, the J end lost 0 bases, and 20 bases lay between the germline ends. CDR3 length equals 17 residues. From germline, CDR1 is MDHEN and CDR2 SYDVKM. The CDR3 is CASRIRQAGRNQETQYF. CDR3 nucleotide sequence: TGTGCCAGCAGGATTAGACAGGCGGGTCGTAACCAAGAGACCCAGTACTTC.

The chain links TRBV7-9 to TRBJ1-5; no reliable D call. V was clipped by 4 bases and J by 5 bases, with 12 bases between them. CDR3 length: 14 residues. Germline CDR1 SEHNR, CDR2 FQNEAQ (reference sequence). The CDR3 nucleotides are TGTGCCAGCAGCTACTCGGATGGATATCAGCCCCAGCATTTT. As protein: CASSYSDGYQPQHF.

This chain uses TRBV7-2 with TRBJ1-2; D is uncertain. Trimming removed 1 base from V and 6 bases from J, with 9 bases in between. The CDR3 has 13 amino acids. Germline CDR1 is SGHTA and CDR2 is FQGNSA. For the CDR3, the DNA is TGTGCCAGCAGCTTAGAGGAAGGTAATGGCTACACCTTC. Its protein is CASSLEEGNGYTF.

The chain has TRBV6-6 and TRBJ1-2; unclear D gene. The CDR3 spans 14 residues. Between the trimmed V and J ends, which lost 2 bases and 7 bases, there was a span of 14 bases. Germline CDR1 reads MNHNY; CDR2 reads SVGAGI (reference sequence). The CDR3 region has the DNA TGTGCCAGCAGTTACGTGGGAGGGATACGTGGCTACACCTTC. Translating it yields CASSYVGGIRGYTF.

This clone was observed once. The genes are TRBV4-3 and TRBJ2-3, with no clear D. The CDR3 loop spans 19 amino acids. The germline V gene encodes CDR1 LGHNA and CDR2 YSLEER. V lost 0 bases and J 2 bases, leaving 21 bases between the germline ends. The CDR3 loop is CASSQDPRDHYSNTDTQYF. The DNA for the CDR3 is TGCGCCAGCAGCCAAGACCCAAGAGACCATTACTCCAACACAGATACGCAGTATTTT.

As to this clone: An end of the junction does not agree with germline; a read error may underlie this. The rearrangement links TRBV10-3 to TRBJ1-3; unclear D gene. The germline gives CDR1 ENHRY, CDR2 SYGVKD. The CDR3 is 14 amino acids. The DNA of the CDR3 is TGTGCCATCAGTCAGTCTGGACGGGGAAACACCATATATTTT. Its protein is CAISQSGRGNTIYF.

The count of this clone is one. Because it lacks the conserved phenylalanine or tryptophan at the end, this CDR3 is likely a read error. The limits of the CDR3 on the DNA are not certain, so only TCRdb's listed CDR3 is given. The chain combines TRBV20-1 with TRBJ2-7. The length of the CDR3 is 11 amino acids, counting both ends. CDR1 and CDR2 from the germline V gene are DFQATT and SNEGSKA (reference sequence). The CDR3 sequence: CSARDKGRPAL.

The chain couples TRBV2 to TRBJ2-1; D possibly matches TRBD1 or TRBD2 (5 bases each). Trimming took 6 bases from V and 7 from J, leaving 13 bases between them. Germline assignment: CDR1 SNHLY and CDR2 FYNNEI. This CDR3 is 13 amino acids long. The CDR3 sequence is CASSGTPLNEQFF. For the CDR3, the DNA is TGTGCCAGCAGCGGGACCCCCCTAAATGAGCAGTTCTTC.

This clone has only a few counts. DNA of the CDR3: TGCGCCAGCAGCTTGTTCCAGGGGAGGACTGGTGAGCAGTACTTC. Amino acid sequence: CASSLFQGRTGEQYF. This rearrangement joins TRBV5-1 to TRBJ2-7, with D perhaps being TRBD1 or TRBD2 (6 bases each). Germline V CDR1 and CDR2: SGHRS, YFSETQ. V lost 1 base to trimming and J lost 7 bases, with 18 bases between them. There are 15 residues in the CDR3.

The rearrangement links TRBV11-3 to TRBJ2-1, with TRBD2 matching over 9 bases. This CDR3 is built from 13 residues. V was clipped by 7 bases and J by 8 bases; unmatched bases: 6. From germline, CDR1 is SGHNT and CDR2 YENEEA. CDR3 sequence (DNA): TGTGCCAGCAAAGCGGGGGGCGGGGATGAGCAGTTCTTC. Amino acids: CASKAGGGDEQFF. The full variable domain, its missing parts supplied by reference TRBV11-3 and TRBJ2-1, is EAGVVQSPRYKIIEKKQPVAFWCNPISGHNTLYWYLQNLGQGPELLIRYENEEAVDDSQLPKDRFSAERLKGVDSTLKIQPAELGDSAVYLCASKAGGGDEQFFGPGTRLTVL.

V and J are TRBV2 and TRBJ1-1; D call uncertain. This CDR3 comprises 13 residues. The V gene's germline CDR1 is SNHLY and CDR2 FYNNEI. V lost 8 bases to trimming and J lost 6 bases, with 16 bases between them. CDR3 in amino acids: CASLSRFGSEAFF. The CDR3 coding sequence is TGTGCCAGCCTATCGAGGTTCGGGTCTGAAGCTTTCTTT.

This chain joins TRBV7-8 and TRBJ1-1; unclear D gene. V was cut by 5 bases and J by 3 bases, with 10 bases left in between. Germline V CDR1 and CDR2: SGHVS, FQNEAQ. The CDR3 sequence is 13 residues long. Written as DNA, the CDR3 is TGTGCCAGCAGCCGTTATCAGGACACTGAAGCTTTCTTT. Encoded protein: CASSRYQDTEAFF.

V usage is TRBV10-1 and J usage is TRBJ2-5, with D hard to call. CDR3 length: 13 residues. V lost 6 bases to trimming and J lost 4 bases, with 12 bases between them. Germline V lookup: CDR1 WNHNN, CDR2 SYGVQD (reference sequence). The CDR3 protein is CASSRKTLETQYF. The CDR3 nucleotides read TGCGCCAGCAGCCGTAAGACCCTAGAGACCCAGTACTTC.

This chain links TRBV7-3 with TRBJ1-1; 8 bases align to TRBD1. CDR3 length: 14 amino acids. Germline trimming cut 5 bases from V and 4 bases from J; bases unmatched to any gene: 6. The germline V gene encodes CDR1 SGHTA and CDR2 FQGTGA. As DNA, the CDR3 is TGTGCCAGCAGCCGAGGAACAGGGGGCACTGAAGCTTTCTTT. This translates into CASSRGTGGTEAFF.